This T cell receptor (beta chain) was identified during a study of long-term antiretroviral therapy in people with HIV. About the research overall: In the earliest collections, sampling predates the 2015 immediate-ART recommendation by about a decade.

It was version v3.0 of the immunoSEQ assay that was run at survey level. Profiling relied on immunoSEQ multiplex PCR, and the TCRdb table lists in-frame clones only, not all of them. The table shows about 14,000 clones, with about 80% occurring only once. Specimens carried about 0.9-11 million cryopreserved PBMC before DNA extraction. The ends lost 8 bases at V and 3 bases at J; junction bases unmatched: 12. The CDR3 runs to 15 residues. CDR1 and CDR2 (germline): SNHLY, FYNNEI. This sequence originates from a man aged 35-49 years with HIV. The J gene is TRBJ1-1, the V gene TRBV2; TRBD1 agrees at 7 bases. The sample in question was unsorted PBMCs, obtained 3.2 years before starting antiretroviral therapy. CDR3 coding DNA: TGTGCCAGCCGGAAGAGGGGGCAGGGGGACACTGAAGCTTTCTTT. Amino acid sequence: CASRKRGQGDTEAFF.